One sample yielded the 31 T cell receptor beta chains listed below, sequenced in a study of shared clonotypes between healthy human individuals. Positively selected for CCR7, the CD45RO-negative cells used as naive CD8 cells excluded terminally differentiated effector memory CD45RA+ cells. Assay used: immunoSEQ multiplex PCR; TCRdb lists only in-frame clones, some missing. The sample consists of 700,000 to 950,000 clones, about 97% of them appearing once. Sequenced material: naive CD8+ T cells sorted from blood. These TCRs come from a man between 25 and 39 years old in good health.

The chain joins TRBV9 to TRBJ1-4; 9 bases agree with TRBD1. In germline, CDR1 is SGDLS, CDR2 YYNGEE. Losses at the gene ends were 4 bases for V and 8 bases for J; bases not matched to a gene: 12. The CDR3 has 16 amino acids. CDR3 DNA: TGTGCCAGCAGCCTCGAGGGGGGACAGGGTTACGAAAAACTGTTTTTT. This sequence encodes CASSLEGGQGYEKLFF.

The V call is TRBV29-1, the J call TRBJ1-3; D ambiguous. Germline CDR1 SQVTM, CDR2 ANQGSEA. Trimming pared 6 bases from V and 0 bases from J, leaving 12 bases between. The CDR3 covers 14 residues. CDR3: CSVGDRPSGNTIYF. CDR3 coding DNA: TGCAGCGTGGGAGATCGTCCCTCTGGAAACACCATATATTTT.

The chain joins TRBV4-1 to TRBJ2-7; tentatively, D is TRBD1 or TRBD2 (5 bases each). Trimming left V 0 bases short and J 6 bases short, with 27 bases between. Germline assignment: CDR1 MGHRA and CDR2 YSYEKL. The CDR3 runs to 19 residues. The CDR3 reads CASSQDVTGTHGKTSEQYF. The CDR3 DNA sequence: TGCGCCAGCAGCCAAGACGTAACCGGGACCCACGGGAAAACTTCCGAGCAGTACTTC.

This chain uses TRBV7-9 with TRBJ1-3, with 8 positions matching TRBD1. CDR1 and CDR2 (germline): SEHNR, FQNEAQ (reference sequence). J lost 8 bases, V lost 4 bases, and 10 bases had no gene match. The CDR3 is 15 residues long. The DNA of the CDR3 is TGTGCCAGCAGCTCCGATGAAATACAGGGGGACACCATATATTTT. Protein product: CASSSDEIQGDTIYF.

The chain couples TRBV7-2 to TRBJ2-1, with 8 nucleotides matching TRBD2. CDR1 is SGHTA and CDR2 is FQGNSA in the germline V gene. V was clipped by 6 bases and J by 3 bases; unmatched bases: 16. CDR3 length equals 18 residues. The CDR3 reads CASSHRLQRELGYNEQFF. Here the CDR3 DNA reads TGTGCCAGCAGTCACCGCCTACAGCGGGAGCTGGGCTACAATGAGCAGTTCTTC.

The chain has TRBV10-2 and TRBJ1-5; 7 nucleotides match TRBD1. There are 16 residues in the CDR3. Germline CDR1 is WSHSY and CDR2 is SAAADI. V lost 5 bases to trimming and J lost 3 bases; unmatched junction nucleotides: 10. CDR3 DNA: TGCGCCAGCAGTCCAATTAGGACAGGTCACAATCAGCCCCAGCATTTT. Translated: CASSPIRTGHNQPQHF.

The chain employs TRBV27 and TRBJ2-3; D not certain. The CDR3 sequence is 11 residues long. Trimming left V 3 bases short and J 7 bases short, with 5 bases between. CDR1 is MNHEY and CDR2 is SMNVEV in the germline V gene (reference sequence). CDR3 DNA sequence: TGTGCCAGCAGTTTTGGGAATACGCAGTATTTT. Translated, it gives CASSFGNTQYF.

This chain links TRBV7-9 with TRBJ1-1; 9 positions match TRBD1. Germline V lookup: CDR1 SEHNR, CDR2 FQNEAQ (reference sequence). The CDR3 spans 14 residues. The V gene end was trimmed by 6 bases and the J gene end by 5 bases; junction bases not matched to a gene: 7. CDR3 in DNA: TGTGCCAGCAGTCAGACAGGGGGGAGGACTGAAGCTTTCTTT. Its translation: CASSQTGGRTEAFF. The full variable domain, in which reference TRBV7-9 and TRBJ1-1 provide the parts outside the CDR3, is DTGVSQNPRHKITKRGQNVTFRCDPISEHNRLYWYRQTLGQGPEFLTYFQNEAQLEKSRLLSDRFSAERPKGSFSTLEIQRTEQGDSAMYLCASSQTGGRTEAFFGQGTRLTVV.

This rearrangement joins TRBV2 to TRBJ1-5; D might be TRBD1 (6 bases). The CDR3 has 15 residues. In germline, CDR1 is SNHLY, CDR2 FYNNEI. V lost 1 base to trimming and J lost 6 bases, with 13 bases between them. CDR3 region: CASSEGAGAVQPQHF. CDR3 DNA: TGTGCCAGCAGTGAAGGGGCGGGGGCCGTTCAGCCCCAGCATTTT.

The V gene is TRBV7-3, the J gene TRBJ2-7; D remains unclear. The V end lost 2 bases, the J end lost 6 bases, and 11 bases lay between the germline ends. Germline CDR1 SGHTA, CDR2 FQGTGA. CDR3 length: 13 residues. DNA for the CDR3: TGTGCCAGCAGCTTACAAGCCCTTGGCGAGCAGTACTTC. It translates to CASSLQALGEQYF.

The chain is built from TRBV27 and TRBJ2-7; a weak D match, TRBD1 (5 bases). CDR3 size: 14 residues. The V end lost 5 bases, the J end lost 0 bases, and 11 bases lay between the germline ends. CDR1 MNHEY and CDR2 SMNVEV come from the germline V gene (reference sequence). CDR3 protein: CASSPWTHSYEQYF. In nucleotides, the CDR3 is TGTGCCAGCAGTCCCTGGACACACTCCTACGAGCAGTACTTC.

This chain connects TRBV28 to TRBJ2-1; D possibly corresponds to TRBD2 (7 bases). The V and J ends lost 6 bases and 4 bases respectively, with 16 bases between them. This CDR3 has 15 residues. Germline V gives CDR1 MDHEN, CDR2 SYDVKM. This CDR3 reads CASRPGGQKYNEQFF. In nucleotides, the CDR3 is TGTGCCAGCAGGCCCGGGGGGCAGAAGTACAATGAGCAGTTCTTC.

The rearrangement joins TRBV9 to TRBJ2-5, with 8 nucleotides matching TRBD1. In germline, CDR1 is SGDLS, CDR2 YYNGEE. Trimming took 3 bases from V and 5 from J; bases not matched to a gene: 6. This CDR3 contains 14 residues. The CDR3 coding sequence is TGTGCCAGCAGCGGAGGACAGGGCGGCGAGACCCAGTACTTC. Its translation: CASSGGQGGETQYF.

The chain recombines TRBV5-1 with TRBJ2-6, with D possibly being TRBD1 or TRBD2 (5 bases each). Between the trimmed V and J ends, which lost 4 bases and 2 bases, there was a span of 16 bases. The germline V gene has CDR1 SGHRS and CDR2 YFSETQ. This CDR3 is 17 amino acids long. CDR3 loop: CASSPGIADTGANVLTF. Here the CDR3 DNA reads TGCGCCAGCAGCCCGGGGATCGCGGACACTGGGGCCAACGTCCTGACTTTC.

This chain links TRBV27 with TRBJ2-1; 14 bases fit TRBD2. The V gene end was trimmed by 2 bases and the J gene end by 8 bases; junction bases not matched to a gene: 8. The CDR3 sequence is 17 residues long. The germline gives CDR1 MNHEY, CDR2 SMNVEV (reference sequence). DNA for the CDR3: TGTGCCAGCAGTTTACCCCGACTAGCGGGAGGGCCCCATGAGCAGTTCTTC. Its protein is CASSLPRLAGGPHEQFF.

This chain's CDR3 is CASSSSPGLYTDTQYF. CDR3 nucleotide sequence: TGTGCCAGCAGTTCGTCCCCGGGCCTTTACACAGATACGCAGTATTTT. This chain joins TRBV6-5 and TRBJ2-3; D gene unclear. CDR3 length: 16 residues. Deletions cut 4 bases from V and 2 bases from J, with 16 bases between. Germline assignment: CDR1 MNHEY and CDR2 SVGAGI.

V gene TRBV7-9 combines with J gene TRBJ2-1; a possible D gene is TRBD1 (5 bases). Germline V gene lookup returns CDR1 SEHNR and CDR2 FQNEAQ (reference sequence). Trimming removed 5 bases from V and 4 bases from J, with 18 bases in between. The CDR3 covers 16 residues. The CDR3 nucleotides are TGTGCCAGCAGCATTGAGATCGCAGGGCCGTACAATGAGCAGTTCTTC. It codes for CASSIEIAGPYNEQFF.

The chain has TRBV27 and TRBJ2-7; 7 nucleotides agree with TRBD1. The J segment lost 3 bases and the V segment lost 0 bases, leaving 8 bases of the junction unmatched. The germline V gene has CDR1 MNHEY and CDR2 SMNVEV (reference sequence). The CDR3 has 16 amino acids. The CDR3 bases are TGTGCCAGCAGTTTATCGAGGGGGCTTAGGAGCTACGAGCAGTACTTC. It specifies CASSLSRGLRSYEQYF.

The V call is TRBV7-2, the J call TRBJ1-4, with 9 positions matching TRBD1. The CDR3 extends over 15 amino acids. V was pared by 6 bases and J by 8 bases, with 10 bases of the junction left unmatched. Germline V lookup: CDR1 SGHTA, CDR2 FQGNSA. The DNA for the CDR3 is TGTGCCAGCAGTTTACCGACAGGGGGACCCGAAAAACTGTTTTTT. This gives the protein CASSLPTGGPEKLFF.

This chain joins TRBV6-6 and TRBJ1-1, with D perhaps matching TRBD1 (6 bases). Trimming stripped 6 bases from V and 2 bases from J, with 13 bases between. Germline assignment: CDR1 MNHNY and CDR2 SVGAGI (reference sequence). This CDR3 has 14 residues. This CDR3 reads CASSFRGVNTEAFF. The CDR3 DNA reads TGTGCCAGCAGCTTCAGGGGAGTTAACACTGAAGCTTTCTTT.

This chain connects TRBV28 to TRBJ2-7; D remains unclear. The germline V and J ends were trimmed by 3 bases and 0 bases, with 9 bases remaining between them. Germline-derived CDR1 and CDR2 are MDHEN and SYDVKM. This CDR3 has 14 amino acids. The CDR3 DNA sequence: TGTGCCAGCAGTTTTATGGTCAACTCCTACGAGCAGTACTTC. Encoded protein: CASSFMVNSYEQYF. Full variable domain (outside the CDR3, taken from reference TRBV28 and TRBJ2-7): DVKVTQSSRYLVKRTGEKVFLECVQDMDHENMFWYRQDPGLGLRLIYFSYDVKMKEKGDIPEGYSVSREKKERFSLILESASTNQTSMYLCASSFMVNSYEQYFGPGTRLTVT.

This clone was observed a single time. The chain couples TRBV7-9 to TRBJ2-6; perhaps TRBD2 as D (6 bases). Looked up from germline, CDR1 is SEHNR and CDR2 is FQNEAQ (reference sequence). V was clipped by 5 bases and J by 0 bases, with 11 bases between them. This CDR3 contains 16 residues. The CDR3 sequence: CASSPSANSGANVLTF. The CDR3 DNA is TGTGCCAGCAGCCCTAGCGCGAACTCTGGGGCCAACGTCCTGACTTTC.

This chain joins TRBV27 and TRBJ1-1, with D possibly being TRBD1 (6 bases). V lost 6 bases and J 4 bases, leaving 15 bases between the germline ends. Germline lookup yields CDR1 MNHEY and CDR2 SMNVEV (reference sequence). The CDR3 runs to 14 residues. The CDR3 loop is CASSLGGGGTEAFF. The CDR3, as DNA: TGTGCCAGCAGCTTGGGGGGCGGCGGCACTGAAGCTTTCTTT.

The chain links TRBV7-9 to TRBJ2-3, with 11 bases identical to TRBD2. Germline loops: CDR1 SEHNR, CDR2 FQNEAQ (reference sequence). This CDR3 is built from 16 residues. The ends lost 5 bases at V and 1 base at J; junction bases unmatched: 5. The CDR3 sequence: CASSPYSGRGTDTQYF. DNA for the CDR3: TGTGCCAGCAGCCCGTATAGCGGGAGGGGCACAGATACGCAGTATTTT.

V is TRBV27 and J is TRBJ2-2, with D possibly being TRBD1 or TRBD2 (5 bases each). Deletions cut 3 bases from V and 3 bases from J, with 11 bases between. This CDR3 has 15 amino acids. The germline V gene has CDR1 MNHEY and CDR2 SMNVEV (reference sequence). The CDR3 reads CASSLEWDDTGELFF. The CDR3 nucleotides are TGTGCCAGCAGTTTGGAATGGGACGACACCGGGGAGCTGTTTTTT.

This clone showed up just once. The rearrangement joins TRBV28 to TRBJ2-3; the match to TRBD2 covers 9 bases. Trimming cost V 3 bases and J 4 bases; bases outside gene matches: 14. The CDR3 contains 18 residues. Germline assignment: CDR1 MDHEN and CDR2 SYDVKM. CDR3 in amino acids: CASSFTVISGSRADTQYF. CDR3 coding DNA: TGTGCCAGCAGTTTTACCGTAATTAGCGGGAGCCGGGCAGATACGCAGTATTTT.

The rearrangement links TRBV6-5 to TRBJ2-5; 9 nucleotides match TRBD2. From germline, CDR1 is MNHEY and CDR2 SVGAGI. There are 15 residues in the CDR3. Germline trimming cut 0 bases from V and 2 bases from J; bases unmatched to any gene: 1. The CDR3 is CASSYSSGGQETQYF. CDR3 nucleotide sequence: TGTGCCAGCAGTTACTCAAGCGGGGGGCAAGAGACCCAGTACTTC.

The chain carries TRBV6-5 and TRBJ1-1; 9 bases are a match to TRBD1. Germline V lookup: CDR1 MNHEY, CDR2 SVGAGI. The V segment lost 6 bases and the J segment 4 bases; nucleotides outside the gene matches: 3. The CDR3 loop spans 13 amino acids. In DNA, the CDR3 is TGTGCCAGCAGGACAGGGGGTAGCACTGAAGCTTTCTTT. Translated, it gives CASRTGGSTEAFF.

The chain couples TRBV27 to TRBJ1-2; tentatively, D is TRBD1 (6 bases). Germline CDR1 and CDR2: MNHEY and SMNVEV (reference sequence). The CDR3 runs to 17 residues. With 2 bases removed from V and 5 bases from J, the gap between germline ends came to 21 bases. The CDR3 coding sequence is TGTGCCAGCAGTTTAATTTCCCCGGGACACAAAGATTATGGCTACACCTTC. It encodes CASSLISPGHKDYGYTF.

The chain is built from TRBV9 and TRBJ2-1; perhaps TRBD2 as D (6 bases). V was clipped by 8 bases and J by 16 bases, with 19 bases between them. The V gene's germline CDR1 is SGDLS and CDR2 YYNGEE. The CDR3 is made up of 11 amino acids. CDR3 DNA sequence: TGTGCCAGGACGGGACTGACAAAAGTATTCTTC. Its translation is CARTGLTKVFF.

This sequence joins TRBV19 and TRBJ2-7, with D hard to call. Germline CDR1 is LNHDA and CDR2 is SQIVND (reference sequence). V lost 5 bases, J lost 0 bases, and 11 bases lay in between. The CDR3 is 14 amino acids. CDR3: CASSRRGSSYEQYF. CDR3 sequence (DNA): TGTGCCAGTAGTCGACGAGGTAGCTCCTACGAGCAGTACTTC. Based on the CDR3 plus reference TRBV19 and TRBJ2-7, the full variable domain is DGGITQSPKYLFRKEGQNVTLSCEQNLNHDAMYWYRQDPGQGLRLIYYSQIVNDFQKGDIAEGYSVSREKKESFPLTVTSAQKNPTAFYLCASSRRGSSYEQYFGPGTRLTVT.